This T cell receptor (beta chain) was captured by sequencing in a study of tumor-infiltrating lymphocytes in primary liver carcinoma. Broader study findings: Tumor region pairs shared more overlap than did tumor-adjacent and tumor-blood pairs. A significantly higher top-250-clone fraction was recorded for tumors than for blood (p = 0.039).

Total RNA (roughly 540 ng) served as template for TCR beta cDNA synthesis primed by a constant-region primer. Slightly modified ARM-PCR, run as three nested multiplex PCR rounds, produced the TCR beta libraries. Investigators reported that the first two PCR rounds, at roughly 10 cycles each, used TRBV1-TRBV30 forward primers with a C-beta reverse primer. Using its own MiXCR run on the multiplex PCR reads, TCRdb lists one record per CDR3 protein. The sample yields some 120,000 distinct CDR3 sequences, 55% to 75% seen once. The length of the CDR3 is 14 residues. V lost 6 bases and J lost 5; bases outside the gene matches: 10. Germline V gene sequence: CDR1 SGHNT, CDR2 YYREEE (reference sequence). Co-extraction yielded RNA and DNA from around 20-30 mg of unsorted bulk tissue. Worth noting for this clonotype: As yet, its antigen is unknown. A read error may be the cause here, since a much bigger clone is one base away.

The chain joins TRBV5-4 to TRBJ2-7, with 8 nucleotides matching TRBD2. This receptor was taken from a woman between 55 and 75 years old with primary liver carcinoma and hepatitis B virus infection. The sample was liver tumor tissue from sampling region 3. Subset reported: tumor region T3, left-lateral pole. CDR3: CASNSGRASDEQYF. The CDR3 region has the DNA TGTGCCAGCAACTCCGGGAGGGCCTCGGACGAGCAGTACTTC.